A selection of T cell receptor beta chains follows, all from one sample in a study of blood T cell repertoires in COVID-19. Libraries were prepared by immunoSEQ multiplex PCR; TCRdb keeps only in-frame clonotypes and omits some of them. Here the sample spans approximately 130,000 clones, about four fifths being singletons. The material sequenced was peripheral blood. These receptor sequences come from a man aged 35 to 55 with active or convalescent COVID-19. Each CDR3 is given with its conserved first and last residue. The D gene is left open where the match is weak. The size field is filled for only some rows; it gives once, few, many or a size class.

v_call	d_call	clone_size	j_call	cdr3_nt	cdr3_aa
TRBV25-1	-	once	TRBJ1-3	TGTGCCAGCACCACAAGCTCTGGAAACACCATATATTTT	CASTTSSGNTIYF
TRBV5-1	-	-	TRBJ1-2	TGCGCCAGCAGTCGGGAGGTTAACTATGGCTACACCTTC	CASSREVNYGYTF
TRBV5-4	-	-	TRBJ2-2	TGTGCCAGCAGCGCCGGGACTCCATTCACCGGGGAGCTGTTTTTT	CASSAGTPFTGELFF
TRBV5-1	-	-	TRBJ2-2	TGCGCCAGCAGCCTTCAGGGTAGCGGCAACACCGGGGAGCTGTTTTTT	CASSLQGSGNTGELFF
TRBV10-3	-	-	TRBJ1-3	TGTGCCACCCAAGGGGCCCTCTCTGGAAACACCATATATTTT	CATQGALSGNTIYF
TRBV5-6	-	-	TRBJ2-5	TGTGCCAGCAGCTTTATGGGGGCGGTGAAAGAGACCCAGTACTTC	CASSFMGAVKETQYF
TRBV9	-	-	TRBJ2-3	TGTGCCAGCAGCGTCGACCTAGCTGGCACAGATACGCAGTATTTT	CASSVDLAGTDTQYF
TRBV7-3	-	-	TRBJ1-3	TGTGCCAGCAGCTTATCGCCCCCCAGCTCTGGAAACACCATATATTTT	CASSLSPPSSGNTIYF
TRBV27	TRBD2	-	TRBJ2-2	TGTGCCAGCAGTTTGGGACTAGCGGCGAACACCGGGGAGCTGTTTTTT	CASSLGLAANTGELFF
TRBV2	-	-	TRBJ2-7	TGTGCCGTCCGACAGGGAGGAAGGCACGAGCAGTACTTC	CAVRQGGRHEQYF
TRBV27	TRBD1	-	TRBJ1-2	TGTGCCAGCAGTTTTGGACAGGCCTATGGCTACACCTTC	CASSFGQAYGYTF
TRBV30	TRBD2	-	TRBJ2-1	TGTGCCTGGAGTTTTAGCGGGGGCCTTTACAATGAGCAGTTCTTC	CAWSFSGGLYNEQFF
TRBV4-2	-	-	TRBJ1-1	TGTGCCAGCAGCCAAGAGGACGGGAGCGTTGTATGGGCTTTCTTT	CASSQEDGSVVWAFF
TRBV11-2	TRBD1	-	TRBJ1-6	TGTGCCAGCAGCTTAGGTCGTGGGACAGGGCAGTCACCCCTCCACTTT	CASSLGRGTGQSPLHF
TRBV5-6	TRBD2	-	TRBJ2-1	TGTGCCAGCAGCCCTAGCGGGGGGGCGTCTGAGCAGTTCTTC	CASSPSGGASEQFF
TRBV25-1	TRBD1	once	TRBJ2-3	TGTGCCAGCAGTGGACGGACAGGGATGGATACGCAGTATTTT	CASSGRTGMDTQYF
TRBV2	TRBD1	-	TRBJ1-6	TGTGCCAGCAAGGGGGCGGAAATTTCGCCCCTCCACTTT	CASKGAEISPLHF
TRBV7-9	-	few	TRBJ1-2	TGTGCCAGCAGCTCGGACAGCGCCTATGGCTACACCTTC	CASSSDSAYGYTF
TRBV18	-	-	TRBJ1-5	TGTGCCAGCTCACTCGGACAGAGCAATCAGCCCCAGCATTTT	CASSLGQSNQPQHF
TRBV5-1	TRBD2	-	TRBJ2-7	TGCGCCAGCAGCTTGGGAGGGACTAGTTCCTACGAGCAGTACTTC	CASSLGGTSSYEQYF
TRBV7-2	TRBD1	-	TRBJ2-7	TGTGCCAGCAGCCATGACAGGGGCTACGAGCAGTACTTC	CASSHDRGYEQYF
TRBV10-1	TRBD1	-	TRBJ1-1	TGCGCCAGCAGTTACTCCGTGGGACAGGGGCTCGCTGAAGCTTTCTTT	CASSYSVGQGLAEAFF
TRBV3-1/TRBV3-2	-	-	TRBJ2-1	TGTGCCAGCAGCCAAGATAGGAGGAGTGAGCAGTTCTTC	CASSQDRRSEQFF
TRBV7-8	TRBD2	few	TRBJ2-5	TGTGCCAGCAGCTTATCGATTAGCGCGGGGGGACAAAAGACCCAGTACTTC	CASSLSISAGGQKTQYF
TRBV5-1	TRBD1	-	TRBJ1-2	TGCGCCAGCAGCTTGCAGGGGGCTAACTATGGCTACACCTTC	CASSLQGANYGYTF
TRBV5-1	-	-	TRBJ2-7	TGCGCCAGCAGGCTAGCAGATTTCGTCGACGAGCAGTACTTC	CASRLADFVDEQYF
TRBV10-1	-	-	TRBJ2-3	TGCGCCAGCAGTGAGGAGTATTCTGATACGCAGTATTTT	CASSEEYSDTQYF
TRBV6-6	-	-	TRBJ1-2	TGTGCCAGCAGTTACGGGCAGGGAGGCGCGGATGGCTACACCTTC	CASSYGQGGADGYTF
TRBV6-6	TRBD1	once	TRBJ1-5	TGTGCCAGCAGTTCCTCCTTAACAGGGGGCGCTCGGCCCCAGCATTTT	CASSSSLTGGARPQHF
TRBV19	-	-	TRBJ1-6	TGTGCCAGTAGGAACTCCGGGACTTATAATTCACCCCTCCACTTT	CASRNSGTYNSPLHF
TRBV6-4	-	-	TRBJ1-4	TGTGCCAGCAGTGACCCCCCGACGGGGGCTAATGAAAAACTGTTTTTT	CASSDPPTGANEKLFF